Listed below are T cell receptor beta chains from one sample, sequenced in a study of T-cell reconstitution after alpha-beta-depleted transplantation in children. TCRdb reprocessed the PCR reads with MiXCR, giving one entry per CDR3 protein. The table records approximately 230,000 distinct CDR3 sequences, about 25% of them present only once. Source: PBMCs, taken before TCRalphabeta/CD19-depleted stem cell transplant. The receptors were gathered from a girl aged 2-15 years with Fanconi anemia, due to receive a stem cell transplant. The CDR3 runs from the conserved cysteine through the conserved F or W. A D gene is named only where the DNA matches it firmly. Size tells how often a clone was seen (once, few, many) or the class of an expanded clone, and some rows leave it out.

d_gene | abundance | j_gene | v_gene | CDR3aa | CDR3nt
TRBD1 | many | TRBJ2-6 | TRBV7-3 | CASSLTGAGANVLTF | TGTGCCAGCAGCCTTACAGGGGCTGGGGCCAACGTCCTGACTTTC
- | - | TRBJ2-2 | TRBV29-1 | CSGGHSGELFF | TGCAGCGGTGGACATTCCGGGGAGCTGTTTTTT
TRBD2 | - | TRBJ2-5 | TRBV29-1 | CSVEGLDQETQYF | TGCAGCGTTGAGGGACTAGACCAAGAGACCCAGTACTTC
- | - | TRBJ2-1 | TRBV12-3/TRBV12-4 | CASSLTRIGNNEQFF | TGTGCCAGCAGTTTGACCAGAATCGGAAACAATGAGCAGTTCTTC
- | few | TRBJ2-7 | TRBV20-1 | CSASWRAYYEQYF | TGCAGTGCTAGCTGGCGGGCTTACTACGAGCAGTACTTC
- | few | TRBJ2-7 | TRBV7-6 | CASSLKIGSGGYEQYF | TGTGCCAGCAGCTTAAAAATAGGGAGTGGAGGCTACGAGCAGTACTTC
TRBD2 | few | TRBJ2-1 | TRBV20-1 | CSAPVPGLPYNEQFF | TGCAGTGCCCCCGTCCCGGGACTACCTTACAATGAGCAGTTCTTC
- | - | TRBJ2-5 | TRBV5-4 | CASSLVGRNQETQYF | TGTGCCAGCAGCTTGGTAGGGCGCAATCAAGAGACCCAGTACTTC
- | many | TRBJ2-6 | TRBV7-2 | CASSFRISGAFLSGANVLTF | TGTGCCAGCAGCTTTCGAATATCGGGGGCTTTCCTCTCTGGGGCCAACGTCCTGACTTTC
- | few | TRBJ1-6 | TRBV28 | CASSFASPLHF | TGTGCCAGCAGTTTTGCTTCACCCCTCCACTTT
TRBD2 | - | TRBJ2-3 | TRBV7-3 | CASSAQRGGPDTQYF | TGTGCCAGCAGCGCCCAGCGGGGGGGCCCAGATACGCAGTATTTT
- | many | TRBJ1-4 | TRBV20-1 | CSARDRVYEKLFF | TGCAGTGCTAGAGACAGGGTGTACGAAAAACTGTTTTTT
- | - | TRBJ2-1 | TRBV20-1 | CSATRGRDSYNEQFF | TGCAGTGCGACCCGCGGCAGGGACTCCTACAATGAGCAGTTCTTC
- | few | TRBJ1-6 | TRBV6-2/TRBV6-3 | CASRALGLWPNNSPLHF | TGTGCCAGCCGGGCGTTAGGACTCTGGCCCAATAATTCACCCCTCCACTTT
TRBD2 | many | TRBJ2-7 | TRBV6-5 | CASSYSLAGPYEQYF | TGTGCCAGCAGTTATTCCCTAGCGGGCCCCTACGAGCAGTACTTC
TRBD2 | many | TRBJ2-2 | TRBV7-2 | CASSQSGLAGVVYTGELFF | TGTGCCAGCAGCCAAAGCGGGCTAGCGGGAGTAGTTTACACCGGGGAGCTGTTTTTT
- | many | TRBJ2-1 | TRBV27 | CASSTQVGARSYNEQFF | TGTGCCAGCAGTACACAAGTGGGAGCCCGCTCCTACAATGAGCAGTTCTTC
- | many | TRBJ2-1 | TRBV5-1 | CASSLNSGPYNEQFF | TGCGCCAGCAGCTTGAATAGCGGACCCTACAATGAGCAGTTCTTC
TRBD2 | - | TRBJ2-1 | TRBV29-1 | CSSFPFLPSGVHNEQFF | TGCAGCTCCTTTCCCTTCCTGCCTAGCGGGGTCCACAATGAGCAGTTCTTC
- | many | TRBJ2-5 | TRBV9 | CASSVGGQETQYF | TGTGCCAGCAGCGTTGGGGGCCAAGAGACCCAGTACTTC
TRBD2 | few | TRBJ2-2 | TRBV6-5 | CASSYSGLAGVLTGELFF | TGTGCCAGCAGTTACTCGGGTCTAGCGGGGGTTTTAACCGGGGAGCTGTTTTTT
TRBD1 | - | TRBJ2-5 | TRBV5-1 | CASSRDMTGLLQETQYF | TGCGCCAGCAGCCGCGATATGACAGGGCTACTCCAAGAGACCCAGTACTTC
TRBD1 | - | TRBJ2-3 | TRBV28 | CASSLDRGRLADTQYF | TGTGCCAGCAGTTTAGACAGGGGGCGCTTGGCAGATACGCAGTATTTT
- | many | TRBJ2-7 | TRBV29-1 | CSVETAGSSYEQYF | TGCAGCGTTGAGACGGCAGGGAGCTCCTACGAGCAGTACTTC
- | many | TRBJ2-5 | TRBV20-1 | CSARAGETQYF | TGCAGTGCTAGAGCTGGGGAGACCCAGTACTTC
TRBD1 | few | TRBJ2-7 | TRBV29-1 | CSVEETGIGEQYF | TGCAGCGTTGAAGAGACAGGGATCGGCGAGCAGTACTTC
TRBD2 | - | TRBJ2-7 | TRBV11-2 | CASSTTSGQPYEQYF | TGTGCCAGCAGCACGACTAGCGGACAGCCCTACGAGCAGTACTTC
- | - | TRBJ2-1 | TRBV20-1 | CSARSLTRIFGDEQFF | TGCAGTGCTAGATCCCTCACTAGAATATTTGGGGACGAGCAGTTCTTC
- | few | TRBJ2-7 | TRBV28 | CASSVLRGSYEQYF | TGTGCCAGCAGCGTCCTACGTGGGTCCTACGAGCAGTACTTC
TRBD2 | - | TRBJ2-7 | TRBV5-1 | CASSLEGTISYEQYF | TGCGCCAGCAGCTTGGAAGGGACTATATCCTACGAGCAGTACTTC
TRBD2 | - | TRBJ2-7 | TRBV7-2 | CASSPSRGRAPYEQYF | TGTGCCAGCAGCCCGAGCCGGGGGAGGGCCCCCTACGAGCAGTACTTC
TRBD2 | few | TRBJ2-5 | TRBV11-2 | CASSLDLGGPLRQETQYF | TGTGCCAGCAGCTTAGATCTGGGAGGGCCACTTCGGCAAGAGACCCAGTACTTC
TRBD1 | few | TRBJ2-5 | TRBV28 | CASSLPTGVGETQYF | TGTGCCAGCAGTTTACCGACAGGGGTAGGAGAGACCCAGTACTTC
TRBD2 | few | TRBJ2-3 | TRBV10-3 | CAMRRESPSTDTQYF | TGTGCCATGAGGCGGGAGTCCCCTAGCACAGATACGCAGTATTTT
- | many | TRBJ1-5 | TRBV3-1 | CASSQGTQPQHF | TGTGCCAGCAGCCAAGGGACGCAGCCCCAGCATTTT
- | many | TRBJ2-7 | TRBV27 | CASSFQGGHEQYF | TGTGCCAGCAGTTTTCAAGGGGGGCACGAGCAGTACTTC
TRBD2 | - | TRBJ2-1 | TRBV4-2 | CASSQVRLAGGEQFF | TGTGCCAGCAGCCAAGTAAGGCTAGCGGGAGGAGAGCAGTTCTTC
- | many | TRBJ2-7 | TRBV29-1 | CSVGQGIYEQYF | TGCAGCGTTGGGCAGGGGATATACGAGCAGTACTTC
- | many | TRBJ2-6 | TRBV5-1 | CASSLDSGANVLTF | TGCGCCAGCAGCTTGGATTCTGGGGCCAACGTCCTGACTTTC
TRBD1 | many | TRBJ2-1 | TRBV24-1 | CATSDYRGRIDNEQFF | TGTGCCACCAGTGATTACAGGGGACGGATCGACAATGAGCAGTTCTTC
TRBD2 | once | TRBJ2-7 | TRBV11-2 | CASSRTSVSYEQYF | TGTGCCAGCAGCCGGACTAGCGTATCCTACGAGCAGTACTTC
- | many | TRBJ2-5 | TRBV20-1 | CSAVTWEGETQYF | TGCAGTGCTGTAACTTGGGAAGGAGAGACCCAGTACTTC
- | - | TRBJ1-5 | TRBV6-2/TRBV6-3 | CASSYIPGGNQPQHF | TGTGCCAGCAGTTACATCCCGGGTGGCAATCAGCCCCAGCATTTT
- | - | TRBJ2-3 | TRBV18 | CASSPQADSTDTQYF | TGTGCCAGCTCACCACAAGCGGACAGCACAGATACGCAGTATTTT
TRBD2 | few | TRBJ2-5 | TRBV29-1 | CSVDVLAVRETQYF | TGCAGCGTTGACGTTCTAGCGGTTAGGGAGACCCAGTACTTC
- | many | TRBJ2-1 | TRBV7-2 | CASSPLMAVEQFF | TGTGCCAGCAGCCCCCTAATGGCGGTCGAGCAGTTCTTC
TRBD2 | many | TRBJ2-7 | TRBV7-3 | CASSLAGGPSYEQYF | TGTGCCAGCAGCTTAGCGGGAGGACCTTCCTACGAGCAGTACTTC
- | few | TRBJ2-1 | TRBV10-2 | CASSERRGPFNGQFF | TGCGCCAGCAGTGAGAGGCGGGGGCCATTCAACGGGCAGTTCTTC
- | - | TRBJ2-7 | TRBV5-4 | CASSPGDGPYEQYF | TGTGCCAGCAGCCCCGGGGACGGACCCTACGAGCAGTACTTC
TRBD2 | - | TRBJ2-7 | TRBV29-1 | CSVGSSGSPYEQYF | TGCAGCGTTGGCTCAAGCGGGAGCCCGTACGAGCAGTACTTC
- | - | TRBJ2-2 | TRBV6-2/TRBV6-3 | CASSYSAGNTGELFF | TGTGCCAGCAGTTACTCGGCGGGAAACACCGGGGAGCTGTTTTTT
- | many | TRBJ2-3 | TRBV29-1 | CSVEARTSTDTQYF | TGCAGCGTTGAGGCAAGAACTAGCACAGATACGCAGTATTTT
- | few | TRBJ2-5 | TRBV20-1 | CSAAWTLALAPPYF | TGCAGTGCTGCCTGGACTCTTGCCTTAGCCCCTCCGTACTTC
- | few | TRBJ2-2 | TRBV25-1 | CASSEYRVASNTGELFF | TGTGCCAGCAGTGAATATCGGGTAGCGTCGAACACCGGGGAGCTGTTTTTT
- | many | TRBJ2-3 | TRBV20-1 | CSARDRADTQYF | TGCAGTGCTAGAGATCGAGCAGATACGCAGTATTTT
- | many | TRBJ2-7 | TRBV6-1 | CASSGGMTYEQYF | TGTGCCAGCTCAGGGGGGATGACCTACGAGCAGTACTTC
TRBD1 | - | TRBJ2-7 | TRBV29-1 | CSAGVGQRTYEQYF | TGCAGCGCAGGAGTGGGACAGAGGACCTACGAGCAGTACTTC
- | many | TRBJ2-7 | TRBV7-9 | CASSLGSLEQYF | TGTGCCAGCAGCTTAGGTAGCCTCGAGCAGTACTTC
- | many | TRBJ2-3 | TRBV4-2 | CASSQSLGVLDTQYF | TGTGCCAGCAGCCAAAGCCTCGGGGTTCTAGATACGCAGTATTTT